Listed below are T cell receptor beta chains from one sample, sequenced in a study of cytomegalovirus exposure and HLA in healthy donors. Some clones are missing from TCRdb's copy, which holds only in-frame ones; the method was immunoSEQ multiplex PCR. The table shows roughly 140,000 clones, with roughly 92% occurring only once. The sample taken for sequencing was PBMCs. These receptors came from a young man in good health and CMV-seronegative. Both conserved end residues are part of each CDR3. Fields, in order: clone size, D gene, J gene, V gene, CDR3 DNA, CDR3 protein. D genes are given only for firm matches. Not all rows give a size; the values are once, few, many and, for expanded clones, a class.

>.|TRBD1|TRBJ1-4|TRBV30
TGTGCCTGGAGTGTAGGGGGCGAGGGAAGTGAAAAACTGTTTTTT
CAWSVGGEGSEKLFF
>.|.|TRBJ1-4|TRBV7-2
TGTGCCAGCGGCAGGCCCAATGAAAAACTGTTTTTT
CASGRPNEKLFF
>.|TRBD2|TRBJ2-2|TRBV9
TGTGCCAGCAGCGTTTCCAGCGGGAGTAGAGGCGGGGAGCTGTTTTTT
CASSVSSGSRGGELFF
>.|TRBD1|TRBJ2-5|TRBV4-2
TGTGCCAGCAGCCAAGATGGGGCCCCGGGACAGGGAGCAGAGACCCAGTACTTC
CASSQDGAPGQGAETQYF
>.|.|TRBJ2-3|TRBV6-1
TGTGCCAGCACCCATGACCCGACAAACACAGATACGCAGTATTTT
CASTHDPTNTDTQYF
>.|.|TRBJ1-1|TRBV5-1
TGCGCCAGCAGCCCAGGGGCATCGAACACTGAAGCTTTCTTT
CASSPGASNTEAFF
>once|TRBD1|TRBJ2-3|TRBV30
TGTGCCTGCAGGGACAGGGGAGCAGATACGCAGTATTTT
CACRDRGADTQYF
>.|TRBD2|TRBJ2-3|TRBV7-8
TGTGCCAGCAGCTTGATTTCCCCAGCGGGGGGGCAAATATATACGCAGTATTTT
CASSLISPAGGQIYTQYF
>.|.|TRBJ1-4|TRBV7-9
TGTGCCAGCAGCTTTGGACGGGATCATGAAAAACTGTTTTTT
CASSFGRDHEKLFF
>few|.|TRBJ1-5|TRBV18
TGTGCCAGCTCAGGGGCGTCGGGGGGAAATCAGCCCCAGCATTTT
CASSGASGGNQPQHF
>.|TRBD2|TRBJ2-1|TRBV4-3
TGCGCCAGCAGCCAAGAACGGCCGTCGGGCGGGGGGGGCAATGAGCAGTTCTTC
CASSQERPSGGGGNEQFF
>.|TRBD1|TRBJ1-1|TRBV2
TGTGCCAGCAGCGGGGACAGGTACACTGAAGCTTTCTTT
CASSGDRYTEAFF
>.|.|TRBJ2-1|TRBV7-2
TGTGCCAGCAGCGCCGACAGGATTAACAATGAGCAGTTCTTC
CASSADRINNEQFF
>.|TRBD1|TRBJ2-3|TRBV19
TGTGCCAGCCGGGACAGGGGTTCAGATACGCAGTATTTT
CASRDRGSDTQYF
>.|.|TRBJ1-2|TRBV5-6
TGTGCCAGCAGCTCCGGGCGGGGGTCCCACTATGGCTACACCTTC
CASSSGRGSHYGYTF
>.|.|TRBJ1-5|TRBV27
TGTGCCAGCGCGTCAGGGGTTAGCAATCAGCCCCAGCATTTT
CASASGVSNQPQHF
>.|TRBD2|TRBJ2-1|TRBV19
TGTGCCAGTAGTATGACTAGCGGGACGATGAATGAGCAGTTCTTC
CASSMTSGTMNEQFF
>.|TRBD2|TRBJ2-1|TRBV19
TGTGCCAGTAATCGTCCGGGACTAGATGAGCAGTTCTTC
CASNRPGLDEQFF
>.|TRBD1|TRBJ2-5|TRBV9
TGTGCCAGCAGCGTAGCCGCGACAGGGGGCCCACAAGAGACCCAGTACTTC
CASSVAATGGPQETQYF
>.|TRBD2|TRBJ2-3|TRBV9
TGTGCCAGCAGCCCACGCTCACATAGCGGGGGGTATAATACGCAGTATTTT
CASSPRSHSGGYNTQYF
>.|.|TRBJ1-5|TRBV19
TGTGCCAGCCATAGGGGGAGCGGAATTGGTCAGCCCCAGCATTTT
CASHRGSGIGQPQHF
>.|.|TRBJ1-1|TRBV28
TGTGCCAGCAGTTCCACCCCCGGGACATACACTGAAGCTTTCTTT
CASSSTPGTYTEAFF
>.|TRBD1|TRBJ2-7|TRBV29-1
TGCAGCGTTGAAGATGGGGACAGCTACGAGCAGTACTTC
CSVEDGDSYEQYF
>once|.|TRBJ2-7|TRBV2
TGTGCCAGCAGTGAGAGGTTCTTCCCCTTTTTC
CASSERFFPFF
>.|TRBD2|TRBJ2-7|TRBV5-1
TGCGCCAGCAGCTTGGAAGGTGGACTAGCGGGGGGTGAGGAGCAGTACTTC
CASSLEGGLAGGEEQYF
>.|.|TRBJ2-1|TRBV12-5
TGTGCTAGTGGTTTGGTACCTGGGGCCTGGGAGCAGTTCTTC
CASGLVPGAWEQFF
>.|.|TRBJ1-1|TRBV6-1
TGTGCCAGCAGTAGGGGGTTCGTCACTGAAGCTTTCTTT
CASSRGFVTEAFF
>few|.|TRBJ1-2|TRBV25-1
TGTGCCAGCAGCGTCCCTCCTGCGGGCTACACCTTC
CASSVPPAGYTF
>once|TRBD1|TRBJ2-3|TRBV5-6
TGTGCCAGCAGCTTCTGGGCAGGGGGTTTGACAGATACGCAGTATTTT
CASSFWAGGLTDTQYF
>.|TRBD2|TRBJ2-4|TRBV28
TGTGCCAGCAGTTTTGAGCGGGAGGGGGGAAACATTCAGTACTTC
CASSFEREGGNIQYF
>.|.|TRBJ1-1|TRBV29-1
TGCAGGGGCCAGATGAACACTGAAGCTTTCTTT
CRGQMNTEAFF
>.|.|TRBJ1-4|TRBV29-1
TGCAGCGTATACCCACAGGGATCTAATGAAAAACTGTTTTTT
CSVYPQGSNEKLFF
>.|TRBD1|TRBJ1-2|TRBV9
TGTGCCAGCAGCGTGGGGGGACAGGCCACCGGCTACACCTTC
CASSVGGQATGYTF
>.|.|TRBJ1-2|TRBV7-9
TGTGCCAGCAGCACCCCTTACTTGGATGGCTACACCTTC
CASSTPYLDGYTF
>.|.|TRBJ2-4|TRBV7-6
TGTGCCAGCAGCCCAATTGGAGGGGCCCTTTCCATTCAGTACTTC
CASSPIGGALSIQYF
>.|.|TRBJ1-1|TRBV5-1
TGCGCCAGCAGCCGGCCGGGAGGAGGGAACACTGAAGCTTTCTTT
CASSRPGGGNTEAFF
>.|.|TRBJ1-3|TRBV25-1
TGTGCCAGCAGTGACCCCGGGACACGCGGAAACACCATATATTTT
CASSDPGTRGNTIYF
>.|TRBD2|TRBJ2-1|TRBV5-1
TGCGCCAGCAGCTTGGTCGGCGGGAGGGAGTGGAATGAGCAGTTCTTC
CASSLVGGREWNEQFF
>once|.|TRBJ1-3|TRBV15
TGTGCCACCACCATAGGGGGACGAAACACCATATATTTT
CATTIGGRNTIYF
>.|.|TRBJ2-3|TRBV15
TGTGCCACCAGCAGAGAGTACACAGATACGCAGTATTTT
CATSREYTDTQYF